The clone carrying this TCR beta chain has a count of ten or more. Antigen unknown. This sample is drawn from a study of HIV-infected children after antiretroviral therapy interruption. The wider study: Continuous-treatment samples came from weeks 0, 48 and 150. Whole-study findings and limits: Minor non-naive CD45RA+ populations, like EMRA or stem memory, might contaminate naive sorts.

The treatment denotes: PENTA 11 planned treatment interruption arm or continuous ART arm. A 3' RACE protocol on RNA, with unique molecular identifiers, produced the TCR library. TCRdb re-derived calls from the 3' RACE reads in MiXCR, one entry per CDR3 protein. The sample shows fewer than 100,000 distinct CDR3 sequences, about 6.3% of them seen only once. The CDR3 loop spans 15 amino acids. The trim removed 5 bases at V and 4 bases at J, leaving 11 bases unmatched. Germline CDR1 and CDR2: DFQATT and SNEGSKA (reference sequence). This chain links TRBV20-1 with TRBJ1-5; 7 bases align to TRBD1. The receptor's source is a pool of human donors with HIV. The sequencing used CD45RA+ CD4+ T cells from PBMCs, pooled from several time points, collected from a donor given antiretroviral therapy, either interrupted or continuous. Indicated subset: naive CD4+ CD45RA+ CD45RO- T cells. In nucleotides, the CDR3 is TGCAGTGCTGTACGGGACAGTACTAGGAATCAGCCCCAGCATTTT. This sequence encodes CSAVRDSTRNQPQHF.